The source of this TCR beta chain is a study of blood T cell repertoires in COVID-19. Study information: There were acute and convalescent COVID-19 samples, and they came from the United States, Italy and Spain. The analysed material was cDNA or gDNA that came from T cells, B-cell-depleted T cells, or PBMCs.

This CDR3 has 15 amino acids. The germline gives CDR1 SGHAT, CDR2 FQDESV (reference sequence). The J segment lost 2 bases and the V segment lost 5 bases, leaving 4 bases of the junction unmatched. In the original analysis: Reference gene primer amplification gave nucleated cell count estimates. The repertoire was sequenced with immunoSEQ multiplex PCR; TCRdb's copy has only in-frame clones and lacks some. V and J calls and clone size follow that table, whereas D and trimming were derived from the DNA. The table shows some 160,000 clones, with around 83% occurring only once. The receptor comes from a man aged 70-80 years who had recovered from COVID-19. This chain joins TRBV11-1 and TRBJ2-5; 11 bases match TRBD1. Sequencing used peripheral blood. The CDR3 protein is CASSLGTGGQETQYF. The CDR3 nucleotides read TGTGCCAGCAGCCTCGGGACAGGGGGTCAAGAGACCCAGTACTTC. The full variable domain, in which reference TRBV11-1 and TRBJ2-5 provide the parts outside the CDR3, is EAEVAQSPRYKITEKSQAVAFWCDPISGHATLYWYRQILGQGPELLVQFQDESVVDDSQLPKDRFSAERLKGVDSTLKIQPAELGDSAMYLCASSLGTGGQETQYFGPGTRLLVL.